The entry that follows covers one T cell receptor (beta chain) sequence. Its antigen is unknown. Nothing much larger sits one base from this clone, and base qualities are not available. The time point label corresponds to: about 28 days (+/-7) after the second vaccine dose. AZD1222 recipients with second doses at about 4 weeks or about 12 weeks were pooled, because spike-specific TCR depth and breadth did not differ between schedules. The vaccinee samples were drawn from two UK trials, COV001 and COV002, one of which was a single-blind randomized controlled phase 2/3 trial testing AZD1222 (ChAdOx1 nCoV-19) in healthy adults. For TCRbeta chain sequencing, PBMC samples were collected from trial participants at day 0 and at day 28 after the second dose. The CDR3, from cysteine to phenylalanine, totals 16 residues. The DNA shown is the 48-base CDR3, in frame from base 1. The junction shows trimming of 3 bases on V and 7 bases on J, plus 22 bases between the germline ends. Per the germline V gene (reference sequence), MNHEY is the CDR1 and SMNVEV is the CDR2.

The CDR3 regions of human TCRbeta chains were analyzed by immunosequencing. The study's own analysis went as follows. TCRs in the repertoires were matched against a reference library of SARS-CoV-2-specific TCRs that had been generated with the MIRA antigen-specificity platform. Breadth was defined as the fraction of unique TCRs that were SARS-CoV-2-associated. Depth was defined as the fraction of total T cells that were SARS-CoV-2-associated. Using the MIRA data, every spike-specific TCR was mapped to the spike region that the TCR reacted to and assigned to either a CD4 or a CD8 class. Log10-transformed breadth and depth values were compared by one-way ANOVA with Sidak's multiple comparisons tests. What TCRdb holds here is the immuneACCESS table cut down to in-frame rearrangements. Part of the clones is not present; checked against another copy, under half of the missing clones reflect an unresolved V gene, and the others are unexplained. V, J and clone size derive from that table, while D and trimming were established from the DNA sequence. The sample table shows over 45,000 clones, and 89% are seen once. 5.3% of the sample belongs to the ten largest clones.

The source of the sample is a study of T cell responses to AZD1222 COVID-19 vaccine (dated by TCRdb to the early 2020s). For context, the study as a whole: A total of about 240 trial participants underwent TCR sequencing, of whom nearly 210 received two doses of AZD1222 and around 25 received two doses of the MenACWY control vaccine. Trial participants were enrolled by age into 18-55, 56-69 and 70-plus year subgroups, with approximately 160, 26 and 62 TCR-sequenced participants respectively.

Broad study findings and their caveats: In the small 56-69-year group, the increase in depth fell short of significance, most likely because of low power. Most participants were white British and females outnumbered males, and the authors suggested that clonal diversity may have been underestimated. A significant rise in spike-specific TCR breadth and depth was observed after two AZD1222 doses relative to day 0 and relative to MenACWY recipients. Only a handful of AZD1222 recipients were SARS-CoV-2 seropositive at baseline, limiting conclusions about previously exposed vaccinees. Nearly half of unique spike-specific TCRs reportedly recognized epitopes outside regions mutated in the B.1.351 and B.1.1.7 variants. No day 14 peak-response samples were available, so repertoires were characterized only after the peak T cell response. Vaccine-associated CD4 TCRs spanned the whole spike protein, with dominant responses in regions 160-218 and 743-854.

The source was peripheral blood, collected 28 days after the second AZD1222 dose. This clonotype originated in an adult who received the AZD1222 COVID-19 vaccine. This chain is built from TRBV27 and TRBJ2-7; TRBD2 might be the D gene, on 6 matching bases. The CDR3 protein sequence reads: CASSLRGSVGGGEQYF. The nucleotide sequence is TGTGCCAGCAGTTTGAGAGGGTCCGTGGGAGGAGGGGAGCAGTACTTC.